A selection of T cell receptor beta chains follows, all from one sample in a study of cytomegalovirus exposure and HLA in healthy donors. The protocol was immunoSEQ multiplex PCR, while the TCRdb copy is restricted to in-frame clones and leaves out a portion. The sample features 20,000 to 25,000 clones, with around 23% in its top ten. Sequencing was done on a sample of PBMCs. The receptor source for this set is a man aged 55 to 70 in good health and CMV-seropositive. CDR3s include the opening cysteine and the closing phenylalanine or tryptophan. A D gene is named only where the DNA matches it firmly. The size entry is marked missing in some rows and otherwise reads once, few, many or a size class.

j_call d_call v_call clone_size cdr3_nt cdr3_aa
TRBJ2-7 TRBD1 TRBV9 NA TGTGCCAGCAGCCCCTCGGGACAGGGAACCGGCGAGCAGTACTTC CASSPSGQGTGEQYF
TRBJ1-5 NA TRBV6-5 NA TGTGCCAGCAGCACAGGGCACAATCAGCCCCAGCATTTT CASSTGHNQPQHF
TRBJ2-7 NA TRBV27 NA TGTGCCAGCAGTACCCAGCTAAATGGACGGGGGAAGAGCTCCTACGAGCAGTACTTC CASSTQLNGRGKSSYEQYF
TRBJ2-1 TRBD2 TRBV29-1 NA TGCAGCGCCGAGACTAGCGGGAGTACGGGCGAGCAGTTCTTC CSAETSGSTGEQFF
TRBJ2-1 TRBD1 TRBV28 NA TGTGCCACCACAGGGGCTCCCCGAATTGAGCAGTTCTTC CATTGAPRIEQFF
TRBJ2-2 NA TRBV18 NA TGTGCCAGCTCATCGGGACAGAACACCGGGGAGCTGTTTTTT CASSSGQNTGELFF
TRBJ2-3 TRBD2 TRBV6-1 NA TGTGCCAGCAGTGTGGTGGCGGGAGGGTTCACAGATACGCAGTATTTT CASSVVAGGFTDTQYF
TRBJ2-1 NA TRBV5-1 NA TGCGCCAGCAGCTTGGCATCCCCGAAGAGGTCGGATGAGCAGTTCTTC CASSLASPKRSDEQFF
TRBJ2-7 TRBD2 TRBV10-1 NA TGCGCCAGCAGTGTGGCGGGAGGGCCTGGTCGCGAGCAGTACTTC CASSVAGGPGREQYF
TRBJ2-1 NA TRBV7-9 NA TGTGCCAGCAGTCGAAGAGGGAATCGCGATGAGCAGTTCTTC CASSRRGNRDEQFF
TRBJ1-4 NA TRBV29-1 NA TGCAGCGTTGGTTCGGAGAGATTTAATGAAAAACTGTTTTTT CSVGSERFNEKLFF
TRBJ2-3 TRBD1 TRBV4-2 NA TGTGCCAGCAGGAGGGACAGCAGCAGGACAGATACGCAGTATTTT CASRRDSSRTDTQYF
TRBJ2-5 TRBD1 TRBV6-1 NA TGTGCCAGCAGTGAGTTTCGGGACAGGGTGGCCCAGTACTTC CASSEFRDRVAQYF
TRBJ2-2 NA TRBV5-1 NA TGCGCCACCCGGCCGAGGACAGCTTCGAACACCGGGGAGCTGTTTTTT CATRPRTASNTGELFF
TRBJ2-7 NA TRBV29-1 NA TGCAGCGCCGCGTCCGGGGACGAGCAGTACTTC CSAASGDEQYF
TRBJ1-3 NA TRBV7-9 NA TGTGCCAGCAGCTTTCCACGGACGGGCCCGAGGGACACCATATATTTT CASSFPRTGPRDTIYF
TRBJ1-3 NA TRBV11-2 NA TGTGCCAGCAGCTTACTCGCGAGCTCTGGAAACACCATATATTTT CASSLLASSGNTIYF
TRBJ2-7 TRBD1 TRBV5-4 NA TGTGCCAGCAGCCGGGGGACAGGGGCCACCTACGAGCAGTACTTC CASSRGTGATYEQYF
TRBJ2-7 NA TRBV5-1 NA TGCGCCAGCAGCTTGGACAGGGTCGCCCCCGGCGAGCAGTACTTC CASSLDRVAPGEQYF
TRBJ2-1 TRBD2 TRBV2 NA TGTGCCAGCAAGGTGACTAGCGGGGGTAACAATGAGCAGTTCTTC CASKVTSGGNNEQFF
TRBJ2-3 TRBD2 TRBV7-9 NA TGTGCCAGCAGCTTGACTAGCGGGAACACAGATACGCAGTATTTT CASSLTSGNTDTQYF
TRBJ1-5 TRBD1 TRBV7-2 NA TGTGCCAGCAGCCCACAGGGGAGAGGCAATCAGCCCCAGCATTTT CASSPQGRGNQPQHF
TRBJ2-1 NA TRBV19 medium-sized TGTGCCAGTAGTCCCTTAGGGGGAGGGTCCTACAATGAGCAGTTCTTC CASSPLGGGSYNEQFF
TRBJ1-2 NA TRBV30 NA TGTGCCTGGAGTGTTAGCGGGTATGGCTACACCTTC CAWSVSGYGYTF
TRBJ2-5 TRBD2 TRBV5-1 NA TGCGCCAGCAGCGTTAGCGGGAGGGGCGAGACCCAGTACTTC CASSVSGRGETQYF
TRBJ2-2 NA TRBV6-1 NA TGTGCCAGCAGGGAACAGGCCTCGAACACCGGGGAGCTGTTTTTT CASREQASNTGELFF
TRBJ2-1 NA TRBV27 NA TGTGCCAGCAGTTTCCAGCGGGTATACAATGAGCAGTTCTTC CASSFQRVYNEQFF
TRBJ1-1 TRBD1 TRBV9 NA TGTGCCAGCAGCGTAGAGGGGGCGAAACGGAACACTGAAGCTTTCTTT CASSVEGAKRNTEAFF
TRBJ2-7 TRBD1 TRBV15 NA TGTGCCACCAGTTCGACAGGGGGGTCCTACGAGCAGTACTTC CATSSTGGSYEQYF
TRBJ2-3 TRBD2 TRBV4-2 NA TGTGCCAGCAGCCAAGTGGCTAGCGGGCCCACAGATACGCAGTATTTT CASSQVASGPTDTQYF
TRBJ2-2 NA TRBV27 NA TGTGCCAGCAGTTCGCCACAGGGTAGGGAGCTGTTTTTT CASSSPQGRELFF
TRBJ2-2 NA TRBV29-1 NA TGCAGCGTCAGGCAGACGAACACCGGGGAGCTGTTTTTT CSVRQTNTGELFF
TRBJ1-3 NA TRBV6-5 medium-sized TGTGCCAGCAGTCCCCCGGGAGGAAACACCATATATTTT CASSPPGGNTIYF
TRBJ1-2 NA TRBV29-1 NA TGCAGCGTTGTGACTCCTCCCGGGGCTAACTATGGCTACACCTTC CSVVTPPGANYGYTF
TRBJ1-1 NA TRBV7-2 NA TGTGCCAGCAGCTTAGGATCGCGGACTGAAGCTTTCTTT CASSLGSRTEAFF
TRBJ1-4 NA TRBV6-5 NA TGTGCCAGCCGGGAGGGGACTAATGAAAAACTGTTTTTT CASREGTNEKLFF
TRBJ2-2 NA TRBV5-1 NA TGCGCCAGCACCCGTGGAATCATGCGGAGTGTTAACACCGGGGAGCTGTTTTTT CASTRGIMRSVNTGELFF
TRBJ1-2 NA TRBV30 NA TGTGCCTGGAGTCAGAAAGAGACAGGCTTCTATGGCTACACCTTC CAWSQKETGFYGYTF
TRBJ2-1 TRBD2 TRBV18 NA TGTGCCAGCTCACCAGGACTAGCGGGAGGGTCTAATGAGCAGTTCTTC CASSPGLAGGSNEQFF
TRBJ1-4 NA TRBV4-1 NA TGCGCCAGCAGTCCCACTAACAGGGTTACTAATGAAAAACTGTTTTTT CASSPTNRVTNEKLFF
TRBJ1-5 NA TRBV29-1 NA TGCAGCGTTCGGGATCCCAATCAGCCCCAGCATTTT CSVRDPNQPQHF
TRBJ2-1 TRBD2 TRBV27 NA TGTGCCAGCAGTCCTAAGACTAGCGGAAGGCCGCACAATGAGCAGTTCTTC CASSPKTSGRPHNEQFF
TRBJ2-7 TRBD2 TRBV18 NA TGTGCCAGCTCGCCCCCGGGACTAGCGGGAGGGTACGAGCAGTACTTC CASSPPGLAGGYEQYF
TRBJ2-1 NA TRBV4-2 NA TGTGCCAGCACTGTAGAGAGAAGCTCCTACAATGAGCAGTTCTTC CASTVERSSYNEQFF
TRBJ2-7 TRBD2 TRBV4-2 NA TGTGCCAGCAGCCAAGATTCGACGACTAGCGGGACATACTACGAGCAGTACTTC CASSQDSTTSGTYYEQYF
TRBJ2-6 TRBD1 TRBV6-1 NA TGTGCCAGCAGCGACAGGGGCTCTGGGGCCAACGTCCTGACTTTC CASSDRGSGANVLTF
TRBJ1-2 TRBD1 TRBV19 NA TGTGCCAGTAGTTCCCGGGACAGGAACTATGGCTACACCTTC CASSSRDRNYGYTF
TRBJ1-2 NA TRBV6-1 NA TGTGCCAGCAATCCTCCCGGGTTTAACTATGGCTACACCTTC CASNPPGFNYGYTF
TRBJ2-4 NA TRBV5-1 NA TGCGCCAGCAGTCCAGCGGGAGCCAAAAACATTCAGTACTTC CASSPAGAKNIQYF
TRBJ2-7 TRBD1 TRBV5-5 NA TGTGCCAGCAGCCTCGCCGGGACAGGCACCTACGAGCAGTACTTC CASSLAGTGTYEQYF
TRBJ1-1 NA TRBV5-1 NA TGCGCCAGCAGCTTGAGACAGATGAACACTGAAGCTTTCTTT CASSLRQMNTEAFF
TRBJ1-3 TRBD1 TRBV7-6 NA TGTGCCAGCAGCCCCCCCGGGACAGGGTACTCTGGAAACACCATATATTTT CASSPPGTGYSGNTIYF
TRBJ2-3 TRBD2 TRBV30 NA TGTGCCTGGGCCCCGGGACTAGCTGAGGCAGATACGCAGTATTTT CAWAPGLAEADTQYF